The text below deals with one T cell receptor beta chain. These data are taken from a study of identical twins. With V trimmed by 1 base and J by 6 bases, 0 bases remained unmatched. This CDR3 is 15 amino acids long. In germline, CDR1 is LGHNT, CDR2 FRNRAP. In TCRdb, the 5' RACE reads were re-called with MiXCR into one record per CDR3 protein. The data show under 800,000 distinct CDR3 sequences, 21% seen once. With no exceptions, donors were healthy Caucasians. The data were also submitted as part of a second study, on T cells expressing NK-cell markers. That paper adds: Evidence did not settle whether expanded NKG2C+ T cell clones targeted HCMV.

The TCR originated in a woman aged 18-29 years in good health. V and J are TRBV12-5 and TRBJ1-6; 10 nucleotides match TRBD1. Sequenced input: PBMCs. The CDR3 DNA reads TGTGCTAGTGGTTTGGGGACAGGGGGTAATTCACCCCTCCACTTT. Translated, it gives CASGLGTGGNSPLHF.